The rows below give T cell receptor beta chains drawn from one sample of a study of type 1 regulatory T cells. These TCRs' antigens remain unknown. One entry per CDR3 protein results from TCRdb running MiXCR on the reads. The sample holds about 5,000 distinct CDR3 sequences, about 24% seen once. Sequenced material: cultured type 1 regulatory T (Tr1) cells, either the whole culture or a sorted fraction (not recorded which). These receptors came from a human donor in good health. The CDR3 runs from the conserved cysteine through the conserved F or W. A D gene is named only where the DNA matches it firmly. Part of the rows lack a size; the others show once, few, many or a class for expanded clones.

D gene: TRBD1
clone size: hyperexpanded
V gene: TRBV27
J gene: TRBJ1-1
CDR3 protein: CASSYQGAVNTEAFF
CDR3 DNA: TGTGCCAGCAGTTATCAGGGGGCAGTGAACACTGAAGCTTTCTTT

D gene: .
clone size: few
V gene: TRBV5-4
J gene: TRBJ2-7
CDR3 protein: CASSLQAGYEQYF
CDR3 DNA: TGTGCCAGCAGCTTGCAGGCGGGCTACGAGCAGTACTTC

D gene: .
clone size: .
V gene: TRBV6-5
J gene: TRBJ1-1
CDR3 protein: CASSPPGPGGAFF
CDR3 DNA: TGTGCCAGCAGTCCGCCGGGCCCTGGGGGAGCTTTCTTT

D gene: .
clone size: .
V gene: TRBV14
J gene: TRBJ1-2
CDR3 protein: CASSQQQGGVRGYTF
CDR3 DNA: TGTGCCAGCAGCCAACAACAGGGAGGCGTGAGGGGCTACACCTTC

D gene: .
clone size: many
V gene: TRBV2
J gene: TRBJ1-5
CDR3 protein: CASSDGFTGLFPQHF
CDR3 DNA: TGTGCCAGCAGTGATGGGTTCACAGGTCTGTTTCCCCAGCATTTT

D gene: .
clone size: few
V gene: TRBV7-6
J gene: TRBJ2-1
CDR3 protein: CASSLAGFPGNEQFF
CDR3 DNA: TGTGCCAGCAGCTTAGCGGGGTTCCCGGGGAATGAGCAGTTCTTC

D gene: .
clone size: many
V gene: TRBV3-1
J gene: TRBJ2-1
CDR3 protein: CASSPTRNSFGEQFF
CDR3 DNA: TGTGCCAGCAGCCCGACTAGGAACTCGTTCGGTGAGCAGTTCTTC

D gene: .
clone size: medium-sized
V gene: TRBV2
J gene: TRBJ2-2
CDR3 protein: CASSPELLASGELFF
CDR3 DNA: TGTGCCAGCAGTCCCGAACTCTTAGCTAGTGGGGAGCTGTTTTTT

D gene: TRBD2
clone size: .
V gene: TRBV7-2
J gene: TRBJ2-5
CDR3 protein: CASSLGRGGQETQYF
CDR3 DNA: TGTGCCAGCAGCTTAGGTCGCGGGGGGCAAGAGACCCAGTACTTC

D gene: TRBD1
clone size: .
V gene: TRBV20-1
J gene: TRBJ2-7
CDR3 protein: CSAPITGAGYEQYF
CDR3 DNA: TGCAGTGCTCCGATAACAGGGGCTGGATACGAGCAGTACTTC

D gene: .
clone size: medium-sized
V gene: TRBV19
J gene: TRBJ2-1
CDR3 protein: CASSVLQGKQFF
CDR3 DNA: TGTGCCAGTAGTGTCCTGCAGGGAAAGCAGTTCTTC

D gene: .
clone size: few
V gene: TRBV7-9
J gene: TRBJ1-3
CDR3 protein: CASSLGGSADSGNTIYF
CDR3 DNA: TGTGCCAGCAGCTTAGGGGGGTCAGCCGACTCTGGAAACACCATATATTTT

D gene: TRBD1
clone size: many
V gene: TRBV5-1
J gene: TRBJ1-1
CDR3 protein: CASRQGEGTEAFF
CDR3 DNA: TGCGCCAGTCGACAGGGTGAGGGCACTGAAGCTTTCTTT

D gene: .
clone size: medium-sized
V gene: TRBV2
J gene: TRBJ2-7
CDR3 protein: CASTPDSIAYEQYF
CDR3 DNA: TGTGCCAGCACCCCGGACTCGATAGCCTACGAGCAGTACTTC

D gene: .
clone size: .
V gene: TRBV30
J gene: TRBJ2-2
CDR3 protein: CAWGSRENYLYTGELFF
CDR3 DNA: TGTGCCTGGGGTAGTCGCGAGAACTACTTATACACCGGGGAGCTGTTTTTT

D gene: .
clone size: many
V gene: TRBV5-1
J gene: TRBJ2-5
CDR3 protein: CASSLGLGAIPETQYF
CDR3 DNA: TGCGCCAGCAGCTTGGGACTGGGAGCCATCCCCGAGACCCAGTACTTC

D gene: TRBD2
clone size: medium-sized
V gene: TRBV20-1
J gene: TRBJ2-2
CDR3 protein: CSASQTSGGANTGELFF
CDR3 DNA: TGCAGTGCTAGTCAGACTAGCGGGGGGGCGAACACCGGGGAGCTGTTTTTT

D gene: .
clone size: medium-sized
V gene: TRBV20-1
J gene: TRBJ2-5
CDR3 protein: CSARVFASTGETQYF
CDR3 DNA: TGCAGTGCTAGAGTCTTTGCTAGCACAGGAGAGACCCAGTACTTC

D gene: .
clone size: large
V gene: TRBV7-9
J gene: TRBJ1-5
CDR3 protein: CASSAGGQPQHF
CDR3 DNA: TGTGCCAGCAGCGCCGGCGGACAGCCCCAGCATTTT

D gene: .
clone size: medium-sized
V gene: TRBV7-8
J gene: TRBJ2-7
CDR3 protein: CASSLVAQSSYEQYF
CDR3 DNA: TGTGCCAGCAGCTTAGTGGCGCAGAGCTCCTACGAGCAGTACTTC

D gene: .
clone size: .
V gene: TRBV6-5
J gene: TRBJ1-2
CDR3 protein: CASSYLEAYGYTF
CDR3 DNA: TGTGCCAGCAGTTACCTTGAGGCCTATGGCTACACCTTC

D gene: TRBD1
clone size: .
V gene: TRBV15
J gene: TRBJ2-3
CDR3 protein: CATSGFGQGGDTQYF
CDR3 DNA: TGTGCCACCAGCGGATTTGGACAGGGAGGAGATACGCAGTATTTT

D gene: .
clone size: medium-sized
V gene: TRBV4-2
J gene: TRBJ1-2
CDR3 protein: CASSQDLIAGANYGYTF
CDR3 DNA: TGTGCCAGCAGCCAAGATCTCATTGCGGGGGCTAACTATGGCTACACCTTC

D gene: .
clone size: many
V gene: TRBV6-1
J gene: TRBJ1-1
CDR3 protein: CASGVGLRVLNTEAFF
CDR3 DNA: TGTGCCAGCGGGGTGGGATTACGAGTTTTGAACACTGAAGCTTTCTTT

D gene: .
clone size: many
V gene: TRBV5-1
J gene: TRBJ1-2
CDR3 protein: CASSLAPAVDYGYTF
CDR3 DNA: TGCGCCAGCAGCTTGGCCCCGGCAGTTGACTATGGCTACACCTTC

D gene: TRBD2
clone size: .
V gene: TRBV10-2
J gene: TRBJ2-2
CDR3 protein: CASRISGAHAGELFF
CDR3 DNA: TGCGCCAGCAGAATTAGCGGGGCCCATGCCGGGGAGCTGTTTTTT

D gene: .
clone size: .
V gene: TRBV7-8
J gene: TRBJ1-3
CDR3 protein: CASSFSLWGSGNTIYF
CDR3 DNA: TGTGCCAGCAGCTTCTCCCTGTGGGGGAGTGGAAACACCATATATTTT

D gene: .
clone size: medium-sized
V gene: TRBV28
J gene: TRBJ1-2
CDR3 protein: CASSRYGASYGYTF
CDR3 DNA: TGTGCCAGCAGCCGATATGGGGCAAGCTATGGCTACACCTTC

D gene: .
clone size: .
V gene: TRBV30
J gene: TRBJ2-1
CDR3 protein: CAWSGDSIRAEQFF
CDR3 DNA: TGTGCCTGGAGTGGGGACTCCATCAGGGCTGAGCAGTTCTTC